This T cell receptor (beta chain) was captured in a study of blood T cells in healthy people across ages. PCR was performed a second time for roughly 7 to 12 cycles using a sample-barcoded 5' primer and a J-beta primer mix. TCRdb ran MiXCR on the 5' RACE reads and lists one entry per CDR3 protein. The table includes 720,000 or so distinct CDR3 sequences, over 40% detected once. The sample holds a few counts of this clonotype. The CDR3 has 13 amino acids. V lost 9 bases to trimming and J lost 1 base, with 13 bases between them. Germline V gives CDR1 MNHEY, CDR2 SVGEGT. Donor samples were obtained from healthy Caucasian individuals from Russia, aged 6 to 90.

The TCR sequence derives from an elderly man in good health. Sequences were obtained from blood. The chain carries TRBV6-2 or TRBV6-3 and TRBJ2-7; D possibly corresponds to TRBD1 (7 bases). CDR3 coding DNA: TGTGCCAGTAACGCGGGACAGTCCTACGAGCAGTACTTC. This sequence encodes CASNAGQSYEQYF.